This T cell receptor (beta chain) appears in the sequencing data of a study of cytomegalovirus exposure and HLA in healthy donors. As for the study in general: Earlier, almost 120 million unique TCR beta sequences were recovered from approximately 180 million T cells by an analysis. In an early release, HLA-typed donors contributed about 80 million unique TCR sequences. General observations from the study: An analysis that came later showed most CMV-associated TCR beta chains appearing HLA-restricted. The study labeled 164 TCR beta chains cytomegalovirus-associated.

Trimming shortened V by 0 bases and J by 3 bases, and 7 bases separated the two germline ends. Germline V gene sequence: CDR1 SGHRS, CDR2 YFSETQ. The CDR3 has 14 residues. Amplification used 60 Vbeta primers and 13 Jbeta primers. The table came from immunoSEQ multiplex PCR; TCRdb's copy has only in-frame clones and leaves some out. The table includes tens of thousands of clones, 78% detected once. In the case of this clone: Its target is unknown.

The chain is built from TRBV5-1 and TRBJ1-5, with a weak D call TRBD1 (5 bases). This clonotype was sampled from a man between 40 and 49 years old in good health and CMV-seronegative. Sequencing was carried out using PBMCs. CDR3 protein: CASSLEGLNQPQHF. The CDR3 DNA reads TGCGCCAGCAGCTTGGAGGGGCTCAATCAGCCCCAGCATTTT.